The 15 T cell receptor beta chains reported below all come from one sample, sequenced in a study of T cells in Graves' hyperthyroidism and ophthalmopathy. TCR beta CDR3 regions were amplified from RNA transcripts. Using the HTBI primer set, a first-round RT-PCR was run on the TCR CDR3. TCRdb independently ran MiXCR on the multiplex PCR reads; one entry per CDR3 protein. The sample carries some 510,000 distinct CDR3 sequences, around 20% recorded once. Sequenced: blood. These receptors originate from a man between 18 and 35 years old with Graves' hyperthyroidism.

This clonotype was found many times. The chain uses TRBV7-8 and TRBJ1-1; 9 bases are a match to TRBD1. J was trimmed by 5 bases and V by 5 bases; bases with no gene match: 9. Germline V gives CDR1 SGHVS, CDR2 FQNEAQ. The CDR3 consists of 15 residues. The CDR3, as DNA: TGTGCCAGCAGCCGGATACAGGGGGCCGGAACTGAAGCTTTCTTT. It is translated as CASSRIQGAGTEAFF. Full variable domain (rest looked up from reference TRBV7-8 and TRBJ1-1): GAGVSQSPRYKVAKRGQDVALRCDPISGHVSLFWYQQALGQGPEFLTYFQNEAQLDKSGLPSDRFFAERPEGSVSTLKIQRTQQEDSAVYLCASSRIQGAGTEAFFGQGTRLTVV.

This clonotype was seen repeatedly, ten times or more. The chain links TRBV6-5 to TRBJ2-2; TRBD1 matches 7 bases. CDR3 length: 13 residues. Germline V gene lookup returns CDR1 MNHEY and CDR2 SVGAGI. V shed 9 bases, J shed 5 bases, and the junction held 6 bases outside the gene matches. CDR3 loop: CASRPGGTGELFF. In DNA, the CDR3 is TGTGCCAGTCGTCCAGGGGGAACCGGGGAGCTGTTTTTT.

The rearrangement links TRBV6-5 to TRBJ2-5, with 7 nucleotides matching TRBD2. The germline CDR1 and CDR2 sequences are MNHEY and SVGAGI. The CDR3 sequence is 17 residues long. Trimming at V came to 1 base and at J to 3 bases, leaving 11 bases not matched to a gene. For the CDR3, the DNA is TGTGCCAGCAGTTACTTGCCGGGGGGAGCGGGGAAAGAGACCCAGTACTTC. This codes for CASSYLPGGAGKETQYF.

This clonotype was detected a few times. Since a much larger clone is just one base distant, this may be a read error. The chain joins TRBV7-9 to TRBJ1-1; D unresolved. The CDR3 runs to 13 residues. CDR1 is SEHNR and CDR2 is FQNEAQ in the germline V gene (reference sequence). This CDR3 reads CASSYPRAQRACF. As DNA, the CDR3 is TGTGCCAGCAGCTACCCCCGGGCGCAACGGGCTTGCTTT.

This clonotype was recorded many times. The genes are TRBV12-5 and TRBJ1-5; D unclear. The CDR3 spans 12 residues. Germline loops: CDR1 LGHNT, CDR2 FRNRAP. Trimming took off 5 bases at V and 6 bases at J, with 8 bases between the two ends. The CDR3 coding sequence is TGTGCTAGTGGTGCATTTTCTCAGCCCCAGCATTTT. The encoded protein is CASGAFSQPQHF.

This clonotype was detected ten times or more. This chain uses TRBV7-8 with TRBJ1-2, with a tentative D call TRBD1 (6 bases). The CDR3 is made up of 16 amino acids. V lost 1 base, J lost 0 bases, and 12 bases lay in between. CDR1 is SGHVS, CDR2 FQNEAQ, per germline. CDR3 in DNA: TGTGCCAGCAGCTTAGTCCCGACAGGCGCTAACTATGGCTACACCTTC. As protein: CASSLVPTGANYGYTF.

At least ten counts were recorded for this clonotype. V gene TRBV24-1 combines with J gene TRBJ2-5; 8 nucleotides align to TRBD1. Trimming took 4 bases from V and 4 from J; bases not matched to a gene: 4. The germline V gene encodes CDR1 KGHDR and CDR2 SFDVKD. The CDR3 is made up of 14 amino acids. For the CDR3, the DNA is TGTGCCACCAGTGACCGTGGACAGGGAGAGACCCAGTACTTC. Amino acid sequence: CATSDRGQGETQYF.

At least ten counts were recorded for this clonotype. The chain carries TRBV18 and TRBJ1-5; 9 nucleotides agree with TRBD1. The germline V gene encodes CDR1 KGHSH and CDR2 LQKENI. The CDR3 contains 15 residues. J lost 7 bases, V lost 2 bases, and 6 bases had no gene match. The CDR3 sequence is CASSPTGQGGQPQHF. CDR3 nucleotides: TGTGCCAGCTCACCAACGGGACAGGGCGGGCAGCCCCAGCATTTT. Filled out from reference TRBV18 and TRBJ1-5, the complete variable domain reads NAGVMQNPRHLVRRRGQEARLRCSPMKGHSHVYWYRQLPEEGLKFMVYLQKENIIDESGMPKERFSAEFPKEGPSILRIQQVVRGDSAAYFCASSPTGQGGQPQHFGDGTRLSIL.

V usage is TRBV12-3 or TRBV12-4 and J usage is TRBJ1-2, with TRBD1 matching over 9 bases. V lost 5 bases, J lost 13 bases, and 5 bases stayed unmatched. The CDR3 totals 11 residues. The CDR3 region is CASSEGDRATF. CDR3 sequence (DNA): TGTGCCAGCAGTGAAGGGGACAGGGCCACCTTC.

The CDR3 loop reads CASTQTGTGINYEQYF. In DNA, the CDR3 is TGTGCCAGCACCCAAACCGGGACAGGGATAAACTACGAGCAGTACTTC. The chain has TRBV6-2 or TRBV6-3 and TRBJ2-7; 9 bases align to TRBD1. The germline V gene has CDR1 MNHEY and CDR2 SVGEGT. V dropped 7 bases and J dropped 3; count of bases not matched to a gene: 13. This CDR3 has 16 residues.

This clonotype was recorded a few times. A much larger clone lies one base from this, so it may be a read error. CDR3 nucleotides: TGTGCCTGGAGTACAGTGAAGCCGACTGAAGCTTTCTTT. Its protein product is CAWSTVKPTEAFF. This chain links TRBV30 with TRBJ1-1; D gene uncertain. With 2 bases removed from V and 5 bases from J, the gap between germline ends came to 12 bases. Germline assignment: CDR1 GTSNPN and CDR2 SVGIG (reference sequence). This CDR3 is built from 13 residues.

This clonotype has a count of ten or more. This chain uses TRBV30 with TRBJ2-5, with TRBD1 identical over 10 bases. The CDR3 is 15 residues long. Looked up from germline, CDR1 is GTSNPN and CDR2 is SVGIG (reference sequence). J lost 4 bases, V lost 1 base, and 6 bases had no gene match. The CDR3 nucleotides are TGTGCCTGGAGTGCGTTGACAGGGGGCGTAGAGACCCAGTACTTC. Protein: CAWSALTGGVETQYF.

There are many counts of this clonotype. The chain recombines TRBV20-1 with TRBJ1-5, with 12 bases aligning to TRBD1. The CDR3 extends over 16 amino acids. Germline CDR1 and CDR2: DFQATT and SNEGSKA (reference sequence). J gave up 6 bases and V 5 bases, and 11 bases lay outside the gene matches. This chain's CDR3 is CSAQGQGAIVTQPQHF. For the CDR3, the DNA is TGCAGTGCTCAGGGACAGGGGGCCATCGTAACTCAGCCCCAGCATTTT.

CDR3 loop: CAWTHGHNQPQHF. The CDR3 DNA follows: TGTGCCTGGACCCACGGTCATAATCAGCCCCAGCATTTT. V is TRBV30 and J is TRBJ1-5; no clear D gene. V lost 4 bases and J 4 bases, leaving 11 bases between the germline ends. This CDR3 comprises 13 residues. Per germline, CDR1 GTSNPN and CDR2 SVGIG (reference sequence).

This clonotype was found many times. The V gene is TRBV20-1, the J gene TRBJ1-2, with a possible D match to TRBD1 (5 bases). The CDR3 loop spans 14 amino acids. Trimming shortened V by 0 bases and J by 0 bases, and 8 bases separated the two germline ends. In germline, CDR1 is DFQATT, CDR2 SNEGSKA (reference sequence). The CDR3 coding sequence is TGCAGTGCTAGAGAGGGACGGCCTAACTATGGCTACACCTTC. Its translation: CSAREGRPNYGYTF.